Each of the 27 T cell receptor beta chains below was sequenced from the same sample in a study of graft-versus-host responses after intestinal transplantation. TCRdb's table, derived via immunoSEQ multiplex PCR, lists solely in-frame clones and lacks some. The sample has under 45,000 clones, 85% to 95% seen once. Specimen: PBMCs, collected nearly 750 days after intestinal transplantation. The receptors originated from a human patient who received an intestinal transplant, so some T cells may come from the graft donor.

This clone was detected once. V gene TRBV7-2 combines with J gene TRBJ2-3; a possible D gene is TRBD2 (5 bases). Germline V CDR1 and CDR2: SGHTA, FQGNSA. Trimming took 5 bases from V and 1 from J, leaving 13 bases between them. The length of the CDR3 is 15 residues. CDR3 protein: CASSPSSARTDTQYF. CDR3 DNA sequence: TGTGCCAGCAGCCCTAGCTCAGCCCGCACAGATACGCAGTATTTT.

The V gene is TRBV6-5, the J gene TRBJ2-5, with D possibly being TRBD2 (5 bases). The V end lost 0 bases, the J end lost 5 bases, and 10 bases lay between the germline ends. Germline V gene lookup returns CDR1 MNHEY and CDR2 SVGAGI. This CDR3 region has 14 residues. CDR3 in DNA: TGTGCCAGCAGTTACTCGAGTGGGAGTGAGACCCAGTACTTC. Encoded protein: CASSYSSGSETQYF.

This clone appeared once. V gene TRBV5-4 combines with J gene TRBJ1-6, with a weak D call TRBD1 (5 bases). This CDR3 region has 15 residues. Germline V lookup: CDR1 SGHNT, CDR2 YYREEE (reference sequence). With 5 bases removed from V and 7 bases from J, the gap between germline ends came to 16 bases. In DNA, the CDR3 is TGTGCCAGCAGTCCCGCCTCGAGGGGAAATTCACCCCTCCACTTT. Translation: CASSPASRGNSPLHF.

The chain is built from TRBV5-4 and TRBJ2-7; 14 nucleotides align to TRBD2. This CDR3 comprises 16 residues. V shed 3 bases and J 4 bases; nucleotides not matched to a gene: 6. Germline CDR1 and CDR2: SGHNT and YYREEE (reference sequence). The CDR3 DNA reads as TGTGCCAGCAGCTATACGGGACTAGCGGGAGAGTACGAGCAGTACTTC. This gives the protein CASSYTGLAGEYEQYF.

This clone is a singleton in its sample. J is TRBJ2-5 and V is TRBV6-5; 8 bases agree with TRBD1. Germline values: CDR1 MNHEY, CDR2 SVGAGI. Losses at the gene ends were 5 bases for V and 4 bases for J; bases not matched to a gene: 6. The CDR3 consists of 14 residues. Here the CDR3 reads CASSTGQGRETQYF. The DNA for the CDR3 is TGTGCCAGCAGTACTGGACAGGGTCGAGAGACCCAGTACTTC.

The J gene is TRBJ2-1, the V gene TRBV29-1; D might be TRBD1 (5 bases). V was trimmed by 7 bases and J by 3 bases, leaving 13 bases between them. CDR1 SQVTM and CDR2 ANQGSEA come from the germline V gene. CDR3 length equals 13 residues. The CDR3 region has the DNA TGCAGCGCCCACCCTGACAGCTACAATGAGCAGTTCTTC. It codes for CSAHPDSYNEQFF.

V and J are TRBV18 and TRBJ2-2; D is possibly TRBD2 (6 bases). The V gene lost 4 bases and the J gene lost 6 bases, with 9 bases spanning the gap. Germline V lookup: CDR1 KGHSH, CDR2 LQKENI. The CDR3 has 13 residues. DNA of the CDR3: TGTGCCAGCTCACTAGGCGGGGCCGGGGAGCTGTTTTTT. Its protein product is CASSLGGAGELFF.

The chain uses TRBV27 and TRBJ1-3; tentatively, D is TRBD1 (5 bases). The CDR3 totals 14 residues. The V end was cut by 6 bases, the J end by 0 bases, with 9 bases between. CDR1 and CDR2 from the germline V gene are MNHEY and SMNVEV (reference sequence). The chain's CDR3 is CASRLQASGNTIYF. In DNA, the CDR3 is TGTGCCAGCAGGCTACAGGCCTCTGGAAACACCATATATTTT.

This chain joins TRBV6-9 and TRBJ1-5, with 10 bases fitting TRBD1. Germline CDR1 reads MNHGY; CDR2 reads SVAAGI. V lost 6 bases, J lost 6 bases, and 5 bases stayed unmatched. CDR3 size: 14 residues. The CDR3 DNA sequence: TGTGCCAGCAGCCTGGGACAGGGGAGTCAGCCCCAGCATTTT. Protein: CASSLGQGSQPQHF.

The CDR3 here is CASSVQDQDNYGYTF. In DNA, the CDR3 is TGTGCCAGCAGCGTACAGGATCAGGATAACTATGGCTACACCTTC. This chain connects TRBV9 to TRBJ1-2; D uncertain. Per the germline V gene, CDR1 is SGDLS and CDR2 is YYNGEE. The germline V and J ends were trimmed by 1 base and 1 base, with 11 bases remaining between them. CDR3 length: 15 amino acids.

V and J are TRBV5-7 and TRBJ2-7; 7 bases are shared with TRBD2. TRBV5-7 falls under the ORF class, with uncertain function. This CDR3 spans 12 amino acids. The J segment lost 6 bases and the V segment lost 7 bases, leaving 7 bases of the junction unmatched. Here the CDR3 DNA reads TGTGCCAGCCCACTGGGGGGGGGCGAGCAGTACTTC. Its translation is CASPLGGGEQYF.

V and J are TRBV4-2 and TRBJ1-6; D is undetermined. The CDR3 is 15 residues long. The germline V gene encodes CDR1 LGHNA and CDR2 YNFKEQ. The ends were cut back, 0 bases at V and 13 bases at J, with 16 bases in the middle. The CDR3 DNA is TGTGCCAGCAGCCAAGAGATTACAGACCGAAGGCCCCTCCACTTT. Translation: CASSQEITDRRPLHF.

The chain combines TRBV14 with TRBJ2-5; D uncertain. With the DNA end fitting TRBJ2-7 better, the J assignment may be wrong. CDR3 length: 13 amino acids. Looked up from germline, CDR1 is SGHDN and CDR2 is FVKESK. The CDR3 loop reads CASSQSRLLEQYF. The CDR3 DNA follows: TGTGCCAGCAGCCAGTCGCGCCTACTCGAGCAGTACTTC.

CDR3 region: CASSATQGRNQPQHF. CDR3 DNA: TGTGCCAGCAGTGCTACGCAGGGCCGGAATCAGCCCCAGCATTTT. V gene TRBV2 combines with J gene TRBJ1-5, with D tentatively TRBD1 (5 bases). The CDR3 is 15 amino acids. From germline, CDR1 is SNHLY and CDR2 FYNNEI. The V end lost 4 bases, the J end lost 4 bases, and 14 bases lay between the germline ends.

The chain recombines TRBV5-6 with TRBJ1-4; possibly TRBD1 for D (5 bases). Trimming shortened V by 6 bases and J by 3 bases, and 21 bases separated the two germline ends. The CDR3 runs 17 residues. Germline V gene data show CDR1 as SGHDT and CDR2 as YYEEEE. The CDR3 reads CASTFLLGAGANEKLFF. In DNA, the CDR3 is TGTGCCAGCACCTTCCTCCTTGGGGCGGGAGCTAATGAAAAACTGTTTTTT.

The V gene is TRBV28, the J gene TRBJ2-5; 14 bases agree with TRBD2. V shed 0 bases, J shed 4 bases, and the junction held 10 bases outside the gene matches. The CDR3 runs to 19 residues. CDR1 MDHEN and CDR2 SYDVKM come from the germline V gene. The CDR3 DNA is TGTGCCAGCAGTTTATGGCAGGGGACTAGCGGGAGTTCTGGAGAGACCCAGTACTTC. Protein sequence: CASSLWQGTSGSSGETQYF.

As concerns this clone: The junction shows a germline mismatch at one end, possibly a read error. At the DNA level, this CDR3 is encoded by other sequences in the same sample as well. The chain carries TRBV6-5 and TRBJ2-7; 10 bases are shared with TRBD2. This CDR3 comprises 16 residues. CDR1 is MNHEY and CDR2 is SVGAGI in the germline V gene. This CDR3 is CASSSDISSGGDEQYF. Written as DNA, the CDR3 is TGCGCCAGCAGTTCTGATATTTCTAGCGGGGGTGACGAGCAGTACTTC.

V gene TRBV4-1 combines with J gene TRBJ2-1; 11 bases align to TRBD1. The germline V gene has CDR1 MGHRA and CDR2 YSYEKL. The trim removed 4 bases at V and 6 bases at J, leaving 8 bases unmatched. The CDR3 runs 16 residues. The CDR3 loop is CASSRAGTGGINEQFF. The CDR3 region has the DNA TGCGCCAGCAGCCGTGCCGGGACAGGGGGAATCAATGAGCAGTTCTTC.

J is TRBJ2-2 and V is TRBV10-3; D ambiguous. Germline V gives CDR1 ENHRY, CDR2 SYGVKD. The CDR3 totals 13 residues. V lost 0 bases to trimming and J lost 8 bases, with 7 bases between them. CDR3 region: CAISESPRGELFF. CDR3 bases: TGTGCCATCAGTGAGTCTCCCCGGGGGGAGCTGTTTTTT.

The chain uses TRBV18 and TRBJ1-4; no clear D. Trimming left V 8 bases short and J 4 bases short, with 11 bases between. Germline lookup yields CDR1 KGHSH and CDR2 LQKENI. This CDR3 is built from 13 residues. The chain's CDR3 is CASTDGDNEKLFF. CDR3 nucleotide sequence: TGTGCCAGCACGGACGGGGATAATGAAAAACTGTTTTTT.

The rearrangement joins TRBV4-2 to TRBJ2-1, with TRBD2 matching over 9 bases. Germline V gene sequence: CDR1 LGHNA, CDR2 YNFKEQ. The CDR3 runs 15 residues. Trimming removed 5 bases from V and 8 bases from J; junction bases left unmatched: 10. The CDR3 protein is CASSGAGGPGDEQFF. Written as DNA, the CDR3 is TGTGCCAGCAGCGGGGCGGGAGGGCCTGGCGATGAGCAGTTCTTC.

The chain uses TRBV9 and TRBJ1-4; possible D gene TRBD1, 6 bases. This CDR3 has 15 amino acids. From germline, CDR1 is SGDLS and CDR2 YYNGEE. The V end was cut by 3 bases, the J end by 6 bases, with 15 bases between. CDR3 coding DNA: TGTGCCAGCAGCGCCACAGGGTTTCCTGATGAAAAACTGTTTTTT. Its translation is CASSATGFPDEKLFF.

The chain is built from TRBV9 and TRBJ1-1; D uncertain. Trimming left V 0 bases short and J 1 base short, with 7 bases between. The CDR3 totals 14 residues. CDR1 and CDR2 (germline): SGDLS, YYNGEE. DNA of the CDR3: TGTGCCAGCAGCGTAGCTACAAGGAACACTGAAGCTTTCTTT. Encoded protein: CASSVATRNTEAFF.

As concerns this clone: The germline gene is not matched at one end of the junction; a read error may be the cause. The CDR3 protein is CASSYSAIKITIF. CDR3 DNA sequence: TGTGCCAGCAGTTACTCGGCAATTAAGATTACCATCTTC. V gene TRBV6-5 combines with J gene TRBJ1-2; D is undetermined. The germline V gene has CDR1 MNHEY and CDR2 SVGAGI. The CDR3 has 13 residues.

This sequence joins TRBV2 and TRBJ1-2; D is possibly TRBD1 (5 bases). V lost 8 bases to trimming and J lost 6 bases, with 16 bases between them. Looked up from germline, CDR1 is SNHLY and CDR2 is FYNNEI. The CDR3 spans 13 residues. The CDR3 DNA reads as TGTGCCAGCTGGGATGCAGGGATGAATGGCTACACCTTC. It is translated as CASWDAGMNGYTF.

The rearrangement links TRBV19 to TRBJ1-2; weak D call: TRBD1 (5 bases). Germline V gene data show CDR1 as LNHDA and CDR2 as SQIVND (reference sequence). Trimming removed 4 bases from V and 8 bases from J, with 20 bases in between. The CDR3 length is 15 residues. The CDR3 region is CASSRGLGEERGYTF. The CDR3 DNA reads TGTGCCAGTAGTAGGGGACTGGGGGAGGAGAGGGGCTACACCTTC.

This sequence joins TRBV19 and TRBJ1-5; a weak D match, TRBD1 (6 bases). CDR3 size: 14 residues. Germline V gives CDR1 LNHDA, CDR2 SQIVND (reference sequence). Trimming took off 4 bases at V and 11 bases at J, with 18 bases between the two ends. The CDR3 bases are TGTGCCAGTAGTACCCGACAGGCCCAGAAGTCCCAGCATTTT. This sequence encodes CASSTRQAQKSQHF.